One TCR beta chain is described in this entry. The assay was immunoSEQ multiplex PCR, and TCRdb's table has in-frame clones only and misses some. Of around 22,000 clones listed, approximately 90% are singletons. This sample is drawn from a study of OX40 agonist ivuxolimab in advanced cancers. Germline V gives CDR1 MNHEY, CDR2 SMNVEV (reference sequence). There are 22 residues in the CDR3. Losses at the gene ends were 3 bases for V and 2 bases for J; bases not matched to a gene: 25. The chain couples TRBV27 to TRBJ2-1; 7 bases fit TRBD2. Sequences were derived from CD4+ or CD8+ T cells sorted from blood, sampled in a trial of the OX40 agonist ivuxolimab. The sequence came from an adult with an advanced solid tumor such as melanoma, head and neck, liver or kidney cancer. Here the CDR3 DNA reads TGTGCCAGCAGTTTCGGGCAGGGTAGCGCGGGAGCTCCCGGGATGACCTACAATGAGCAGTTCTTC. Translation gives CASSFGQGSAGAPGMTYNEQFF.